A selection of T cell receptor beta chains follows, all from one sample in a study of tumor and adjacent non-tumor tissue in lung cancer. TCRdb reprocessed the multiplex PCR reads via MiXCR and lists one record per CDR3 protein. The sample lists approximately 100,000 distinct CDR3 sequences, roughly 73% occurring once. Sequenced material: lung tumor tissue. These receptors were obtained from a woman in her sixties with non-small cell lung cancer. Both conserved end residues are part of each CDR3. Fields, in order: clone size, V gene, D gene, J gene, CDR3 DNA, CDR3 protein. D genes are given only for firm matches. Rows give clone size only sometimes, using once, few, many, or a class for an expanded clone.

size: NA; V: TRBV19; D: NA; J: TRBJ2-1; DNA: TGTGTCAGTAGTATGGAATCGGAGTATGGGCAGTTCTTC; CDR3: CVSSMESEYGQFF
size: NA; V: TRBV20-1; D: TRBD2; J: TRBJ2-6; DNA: TGCAGTGCTAGTTCGGCGGGAGCTGGGGTCAACGTCCTGACTTTC; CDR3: CSASSAGAGVNVLTF
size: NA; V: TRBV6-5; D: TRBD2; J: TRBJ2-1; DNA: TGTGCCTGCAGTTACTCGATAGGCGGGGGGGCTGTCAATGAGCAGTTCTTC; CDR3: CACSYSIGGGAVNEQFF
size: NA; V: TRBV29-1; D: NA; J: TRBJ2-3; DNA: TGTAGCGTTGAAGTAAGGGACATGGGAACAGATACGCAATATTTT; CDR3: CSVEVRDMGTDTQYF
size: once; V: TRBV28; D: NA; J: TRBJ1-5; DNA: TGTGCCGCTTTAGGACGGCTAAATCAGCACCAGCATTTT; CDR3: CAALGRLNQHQHF
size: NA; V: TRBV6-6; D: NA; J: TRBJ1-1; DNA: TGTGCTAGCAGTTACCCGAACGGCACTGAAGCTTTCTTT; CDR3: CASSYPNGTEAFF
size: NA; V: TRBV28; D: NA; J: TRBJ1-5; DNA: TGTGCCAGCAGTTACTCTGTGGGGACGGGAAATCAGCCCCAGCATTTT; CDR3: CASSYSVGTGNQPQHF
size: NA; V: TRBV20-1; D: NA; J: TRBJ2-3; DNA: TGCAGTGCCGTGTGGGTCCAGGGAACAGATACGCTGTATTTT; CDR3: CSAVWVQGTDTLYF
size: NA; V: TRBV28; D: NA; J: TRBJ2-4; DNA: TGTGCCAGCAGTAGCCCACAGGAGGGACTCGCCAACAACATTCAGTACTTC; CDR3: CASSSPQEGLANNIQYF
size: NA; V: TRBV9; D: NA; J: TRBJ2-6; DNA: TGTGCCAACAGCGTGTGTGTCGCTGGGGCCAACGTCCTGACTTTC; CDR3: CANSVCVAGANVLTF
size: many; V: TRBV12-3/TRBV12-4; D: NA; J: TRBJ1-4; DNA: TGTGCCAGCAGTTCCTTGGACAGCAATGAAAAACTGTTTTTT; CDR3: CASSSLDSNEKLFF
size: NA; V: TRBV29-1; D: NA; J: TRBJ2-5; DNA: TGCAGCGGGCTGGGACCAGTGGGAGAGACCCAGAACTTC; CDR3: CSGLGPVGETQNF
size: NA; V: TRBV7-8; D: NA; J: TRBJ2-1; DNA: TGTACCAGCAGCTCTCGCAGTATCGCTAACAATGAGCAGTTCTTC; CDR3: CTSSSRSIANNEQFF
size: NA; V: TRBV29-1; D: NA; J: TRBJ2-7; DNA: TGCAGGGTCCGGGACTCCTCCTACGGGCAGTACTTC; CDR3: CRVRDSSYGQYF
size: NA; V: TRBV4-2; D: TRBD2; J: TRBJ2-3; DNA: TGTGGCAGCAGCCAAGAGTATAGTGTAGCGGGGGGCACAGATACGCAGTATTTT; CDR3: CGSSQEYSVAGGTDTQYF
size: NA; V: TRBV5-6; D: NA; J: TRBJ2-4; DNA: TGTGCCAGCAGTAAGCAGCGACACGTAATTGACATTCAGTACTTC; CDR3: CASSKQRHVIDIQYF
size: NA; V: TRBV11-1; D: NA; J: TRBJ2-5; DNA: TGTGCCAGCAGCCGAGTCAGGGGCGGTCTCCAAGAGACCCAATACTTC; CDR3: CASSRVRGGLQETQYF
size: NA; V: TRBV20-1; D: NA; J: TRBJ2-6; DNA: TGCAGTGCTCCAGGTACTGGGGCCAACTTCCTGACTTTC; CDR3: CSAPGTGANFLTF
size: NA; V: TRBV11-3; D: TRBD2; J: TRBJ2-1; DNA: TGTGCCAGCAGCTTACAGTTGACTAGCGGGAGTCACGATGAGCAGCACTTC; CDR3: CASSLQLTSGSHDEQHF
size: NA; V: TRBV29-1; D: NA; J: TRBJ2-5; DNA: TGTAGCGTTATCCTCCAAGAGACCCAGTACTTC; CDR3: CSVILQETQYF
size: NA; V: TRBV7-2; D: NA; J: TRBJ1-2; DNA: TGTGCCAGCAGCTTACGGCATGGCTACACCTTC; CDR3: CASSLRHGYTF
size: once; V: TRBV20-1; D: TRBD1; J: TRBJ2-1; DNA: TGCAATGTCAGGGGGAGCTGGGATGGGCATTTCTTC; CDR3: CNVRGSWDGHFF
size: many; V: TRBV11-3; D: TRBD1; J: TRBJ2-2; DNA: TGTGCCAGCAGCTTAGGAAGCGGGACAGGGAGAACCGGGGAGCTGTTTTTT; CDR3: CASSLGSGTGRTGELFF
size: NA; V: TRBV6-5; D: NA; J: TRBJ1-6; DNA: TGTGCCAACCCCGGGGCATGTTCACTTCTCCACTTT; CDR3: CANPGACSLLHF
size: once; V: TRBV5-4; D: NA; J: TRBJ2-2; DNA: TGTACCAGCAGCTTTGGTAGTGACACCGGGGAGCTGATTTTT; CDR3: CTSSFGSDTGELIF
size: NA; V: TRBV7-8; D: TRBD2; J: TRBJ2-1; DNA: TGTGCCAGCAGCTTAGAAAAGGCGGGGAGCACCCATCGGCGGGGGGACAATGAGCAGTTCTTC; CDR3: CASSLEKAGSTHRRGDNEQFF
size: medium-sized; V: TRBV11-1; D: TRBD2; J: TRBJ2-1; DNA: TGTGCCAGCAGCCCACCATTAGCGGGAGGGTTCAATGAGCAGTTCTTC; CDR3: CASSPPLAGGFNEQFF
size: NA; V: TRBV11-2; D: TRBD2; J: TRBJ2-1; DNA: TGTGCCAGCATCCCCCCCCCAACTAGCGGGGGTCTCAATGAGCAGTTCTTC; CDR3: CASIPPPTSGGLNEQFF
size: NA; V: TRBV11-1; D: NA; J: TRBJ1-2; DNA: TGTGCTAACAGCTTTGCGTCGGGATCTAACTATGGCTACACCTTC; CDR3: CANSFASGSNYGYTF
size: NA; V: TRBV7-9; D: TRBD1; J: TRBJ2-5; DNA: TGTGCCAGCAGCCGTAGGACAGGACAAGAGACCCAGTACTTC; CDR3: CASSRRTGQETQYF
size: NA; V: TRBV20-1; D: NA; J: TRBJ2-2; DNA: TGCAGTGTTAGAGATAACAGTGGGGAGCTGTTTTTT; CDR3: CSVRDNSGELFF
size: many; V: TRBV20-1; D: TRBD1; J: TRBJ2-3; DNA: TGCAGTGCGCTTCCGGGACAGGGTTCTACAGATACGCAGTATTTT; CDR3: CSALPGQGSTDTQYF
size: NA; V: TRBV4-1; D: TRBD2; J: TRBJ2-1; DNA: TGCGCGAGCAGCCCTACGGGGCTAGCGGGGATCAGGTTCTTC; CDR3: CASSPTGLAGIRFF
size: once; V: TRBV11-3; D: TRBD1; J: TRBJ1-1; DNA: TGTACCAGCAACACCCAACAGGGGATAAACACTGAAGCTTTCTTT; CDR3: CTSNTQQGINTEAFF
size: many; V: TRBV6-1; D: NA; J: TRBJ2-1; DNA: TGTGCCAGCAGTGAAATGGCTAGTACCAATGAGCAGTTCTTC; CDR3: CASSEMASTNEQFF
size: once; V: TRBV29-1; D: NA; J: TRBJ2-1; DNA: TGCAGCGTTGTTGGGGGCAGGTCTCTCTACAATGAGCAGTTCTTC; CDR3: CSVVGGRSLYNEQFF
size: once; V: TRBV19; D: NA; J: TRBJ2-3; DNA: TGTGCCAGTAGTATTTCTCAAGGGACAGATACGCAGTATTTT; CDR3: CASSISQGTDTQYF
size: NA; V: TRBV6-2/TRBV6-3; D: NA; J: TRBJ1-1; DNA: TGTGCCACCCATCTCTTCTCGGGGATGGGGACTGATGCTTTCTTT; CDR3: CATHLFSGMGTDAFF
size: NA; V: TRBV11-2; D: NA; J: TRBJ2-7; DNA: TGTGTTAGCAGCTCCCCCGTGGGGTCCTCCTACGAGCAGTACTTC; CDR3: CVSSSPVGSSYEQYF
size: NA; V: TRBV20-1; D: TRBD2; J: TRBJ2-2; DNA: TGCAGTGCTAGAGGCTCTGGCGGGGGGTCGAACACCGGGGAGCTCTTTTTT; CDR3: CSARGSGGGSNTGELFF
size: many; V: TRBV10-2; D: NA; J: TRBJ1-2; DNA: TGCGCCAGCAGCGGGGCCCAAGCGGGAGGGACTAACTATGGCTACACCTTC; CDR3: CASSGAQAGGTNYGYTF
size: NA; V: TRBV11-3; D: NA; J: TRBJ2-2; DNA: TGTGCCAGCAGCTCATGGGAGCCCGGGGAGCTGTTTTTT; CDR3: CASSSWEPGELFF
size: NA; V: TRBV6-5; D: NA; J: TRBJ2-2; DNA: TGTGCCAGCAGTTCGACTAGTTCGACCTGGGAGCTGTTTTTT; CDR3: CASSSTSSTWELFF
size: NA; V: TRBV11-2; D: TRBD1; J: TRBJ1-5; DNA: TGTGCAAGCAGCTCTCGGGACAGGGGTCAGCCCCAGCATTTT; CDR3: CASSSRDRGQPQHF
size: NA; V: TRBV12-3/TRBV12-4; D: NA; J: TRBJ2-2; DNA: TGTGCCAGCAGACCGCGGGACGGTACGAACACCGGGGAGCTGTTGTTT; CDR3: CASRPRDGTNTGELLF
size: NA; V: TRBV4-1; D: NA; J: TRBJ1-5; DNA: TGCGCCAGCAGCCAAGGGACAAGGAGGACTCAGCCCCAACATTTT; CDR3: CASSQGTRRTQPQHF
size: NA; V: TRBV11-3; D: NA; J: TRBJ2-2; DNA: TGTGCCAGGAGCTTATTAGGGTCCGGGGAGCTGTTGTTT; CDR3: CARSLLGSGELLF
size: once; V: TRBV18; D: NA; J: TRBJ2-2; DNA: TGTGCCAGCTCACGTCAAAAGACGAACACCGGGGAGCTGTTTTTT; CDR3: CASSRQKTNTGELFF
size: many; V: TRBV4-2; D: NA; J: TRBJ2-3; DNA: TGTGCCAGCAGCCAAGTCGGGGGCACAGATACGCAGTATTTT; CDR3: CASSQVGGTDTQYF
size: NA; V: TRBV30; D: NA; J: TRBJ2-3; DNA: TGTGCCTGGAGTGGGGTCTCGAGGGATACGCAGTATTTT; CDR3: CAWSGVSRDTQYF
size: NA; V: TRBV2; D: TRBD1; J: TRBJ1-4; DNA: TGTGTCAGCCTCGGGACAGTAATGAATGAAAAACTGTTTTTT; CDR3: CVSLGTVMNEKLFF
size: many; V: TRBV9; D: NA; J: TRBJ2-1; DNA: TGTGCCAGCAGCCCCCAGTCCGATGAGCAGTTCTTC; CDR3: CASSPQSDEQFF